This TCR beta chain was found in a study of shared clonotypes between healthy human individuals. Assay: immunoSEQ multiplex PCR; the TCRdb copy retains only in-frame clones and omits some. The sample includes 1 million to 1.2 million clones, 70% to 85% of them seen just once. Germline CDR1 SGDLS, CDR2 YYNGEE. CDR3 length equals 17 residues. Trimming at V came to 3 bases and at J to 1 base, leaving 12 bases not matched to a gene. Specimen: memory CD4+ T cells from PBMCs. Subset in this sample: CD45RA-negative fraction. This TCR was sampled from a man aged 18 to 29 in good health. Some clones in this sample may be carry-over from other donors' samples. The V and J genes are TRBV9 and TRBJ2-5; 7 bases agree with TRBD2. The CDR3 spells CASSGRGASGVQETQYF. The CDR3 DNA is TGTGCCAGCAGCGGAAGAGGGGCGAGCGGGGTCCAAGAGACCCAGTACTTC.